This T cell receptor beta chain was identified during a study of T-cell memory formation after mild COVID-19 (dated by TCRdb to 2020 to 2023). In terms of the full investigation: Most TCR sequence clusters were specific to one of the two donors. The cohort comprised two young, previously healthy adult volunteers, one female and one male. T-cell clones expanding and contracting after mild COVID-19 in two donors were tracked by longitudinal TCRalpha and TCRbeta repertoire sequencing.

Here is what the overall study found, with its caveats: Contracting CD4+ clones were located mainly in the CM and EM memory subsets, whereas CD8+ clones were found to be enriched in EMRA. From day 15 to 85, contracting clones showed balanced CD4/CD8 phenotypes, whereas a second wave of clones that expanded from day 15 to 37 leaned towards CD4+. The study included only a couple of mild cases, and larger cohorts that include severe cases with pre-infection samples were judged to be necessary. SARS-CoV-2 specificity of the second-wave clones peaking on day 37 was not confirmed. Some responding clones were detected in pre-infection memory, which suggested that pre-existing cross-reactive memory T cells had joined the SARS-CoV-2 response.

These reads were obtained on an Illumina NovaSeq 6000. TCRalpha and TCRbeta cDNA libraries were built by 5'RACE with constant-segment primers, adding sample barcodes and unique molecular identifiers. Trizol reagent was used to extract RNA from every sample. Libraries were amplified in two PCR steps, with a second sample barcode and Illumina TruSeq adapters added in the second step. Sequencing of the libraries was done on an Illumina NovaSeq, producing 2 x 150 bp paired-end reads. As for the original processing: Demultiplexing of reads and collapsing into UMI-guided consensus sequences were performed with migec v1.2.7. Using mixcr v2.1.11, UMI consensuses were aligned to TRA and TRB V and J templates and then assembled into clonotypes. Expanded or contracted clonotypes were those called significant by both edgeR and NoisET, with noise models trained on biological replicates. For edgeR calls, the cutoffs were a false discovery rate-adjusted p below 0.01 and a log2 fold-change threshold of 1. As an exploratory analysis of dynamics, max-normalized trajectories of the 1000 most abundant clonotypes were examined by PCA with hierarchical clustering. The CD4 or CD8 phenotype of responding clones was assigned using the separately sequenced CD4+ and CD8+ repertoires. TCRdb redid the processing of the public reads, applying fastp at Q25 and MiXCR, and retained in-frame beta chains. A single entry per CDR3 protein holds the most common genes and DNA from its merged rows. These V and J calls rely on TCRdb rather than the paper's analysis. Present in this sample are some 64,000 distinct CDR3 sequences, less than 9.5% of which were seen just once. Less than 1.5% of the sample is held by the ten biggest clonotypes.

Ficoll-Paque density gradient centrifugation was used to isolate PBMCs. In this sample, this clonotype turned up a few times. Its target antigen remains unknown. Qualities for individual bases were not recorded, and no much larger clone is one base off. The sample taken for sequencing was PBMCs or a T cell subset sorted from them (not recorded which). This receptor was identified in a man aged 18 to 30 who had mild COVID-19 (a few samples of this study predate the infection). The sample titles of this study are shuffled in the database, so cell type and time point are left out; the donor was told from shared clones.

The CDR3 region reads CATSNTDTQYF. In nucleotide form, the sequence is TGTGCCACCAGCAACACAGATACGCAGTATTTT. The chain is encoded by TRBV15 joined to TRBJ2-3, with no D gene named confidently. Between the V and J ends, shortened by 4 bases and 2 bases respectively, the junction contains 1 base. Looking up the germline V gene (reference sequence) yields CDR1 LNHNV and CDR2 YYDKDF. Inclusive of the bounding cysteine and phenylalanine, the CDR3 is 11 residues long. Just the 33-base CDR3 DNA is kept, in frame starting at base 1. The CDR3 plus the reference TRBV15 and TRBJ2-3 genes for the other parts give the full variable domain: DAMVIQNPRYQVTQFGKPVTLSCSQTLNHNVMYWYQQKSSQAPKLLFHYYDKDFNNEADTPDNFQSRRPNTSFCFLDIRSPGLGDTAMYLCATSNTDTQYFGPGTRLTVL.